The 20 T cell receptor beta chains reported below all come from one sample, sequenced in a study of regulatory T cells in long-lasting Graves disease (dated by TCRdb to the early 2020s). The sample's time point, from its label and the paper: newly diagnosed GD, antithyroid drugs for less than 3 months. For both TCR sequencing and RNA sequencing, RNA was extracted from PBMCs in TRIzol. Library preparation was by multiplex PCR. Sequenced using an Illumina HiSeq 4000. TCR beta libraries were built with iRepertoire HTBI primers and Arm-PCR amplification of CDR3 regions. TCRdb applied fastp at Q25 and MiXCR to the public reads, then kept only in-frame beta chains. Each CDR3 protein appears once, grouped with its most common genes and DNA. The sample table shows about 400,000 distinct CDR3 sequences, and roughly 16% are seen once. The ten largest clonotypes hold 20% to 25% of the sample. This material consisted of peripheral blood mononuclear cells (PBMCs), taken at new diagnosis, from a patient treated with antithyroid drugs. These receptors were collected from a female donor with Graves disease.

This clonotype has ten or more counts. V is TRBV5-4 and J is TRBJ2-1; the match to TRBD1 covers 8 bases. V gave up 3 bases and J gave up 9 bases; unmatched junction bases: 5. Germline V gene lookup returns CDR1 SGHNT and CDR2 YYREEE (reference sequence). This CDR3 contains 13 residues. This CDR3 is CASSSDRAGEQFF. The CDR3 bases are TGTGCCAGCAGCTCGGACAGGGCGGGTGAGCAGTTCTTC.

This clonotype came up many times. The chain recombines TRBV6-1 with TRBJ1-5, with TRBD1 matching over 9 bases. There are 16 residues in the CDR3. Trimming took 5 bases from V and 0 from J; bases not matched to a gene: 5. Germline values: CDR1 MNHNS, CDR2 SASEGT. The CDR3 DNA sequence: TGTGCCAGCAGTCCGGGACAGGGAATTAGCAATCAGCCCCAGCATTTT. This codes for CASSPGQGISNQPQHF.

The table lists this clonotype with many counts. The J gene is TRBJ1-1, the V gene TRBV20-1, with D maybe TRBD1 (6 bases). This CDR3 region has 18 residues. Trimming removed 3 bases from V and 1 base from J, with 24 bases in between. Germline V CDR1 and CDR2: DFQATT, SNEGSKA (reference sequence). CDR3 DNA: TGCAGTGCTAGTAGCCCGGGGGCGACGAGTTGGTGGAACACTGAAGCTTTCTTT. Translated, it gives CSASSPGATSWWNTEAFF.

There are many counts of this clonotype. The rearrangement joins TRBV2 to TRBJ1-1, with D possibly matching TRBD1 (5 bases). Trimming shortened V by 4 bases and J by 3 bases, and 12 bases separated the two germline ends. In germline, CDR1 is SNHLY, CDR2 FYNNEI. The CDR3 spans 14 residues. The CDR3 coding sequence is TGTGCCAGCAGTGGTCAGGGTAGGGACACTGAAGCTTTCTTT. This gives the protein CASSGQGRDTEAFF.

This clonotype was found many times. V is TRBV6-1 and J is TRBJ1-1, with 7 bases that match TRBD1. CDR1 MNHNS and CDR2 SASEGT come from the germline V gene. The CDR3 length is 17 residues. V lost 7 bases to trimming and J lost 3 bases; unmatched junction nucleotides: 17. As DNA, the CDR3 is TGTGCCAGCAAGCACGGGACAGCCCGAAGAGAGTACACTGAAGCTTTCTTT. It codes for CASKHGTARREYTEAFF.

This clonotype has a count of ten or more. This CDR3 reads CAWSGAGGPDTQYF. The CDR3 nucleotides read TGTGCCTGGAGTGGGGCGGGAGGGCCAGATACGCAGTATTTT. The chain carries TRBV30 and TRBJ2-3; 9 bases align to TRBD2. V gave up 1 base and J gave up 4 bases; unmatched junction bases: 3. This CDR3 region has 14 residues. In germline, CDR1 is GTSNPN, CDR2 SVGIG (reference sequence).

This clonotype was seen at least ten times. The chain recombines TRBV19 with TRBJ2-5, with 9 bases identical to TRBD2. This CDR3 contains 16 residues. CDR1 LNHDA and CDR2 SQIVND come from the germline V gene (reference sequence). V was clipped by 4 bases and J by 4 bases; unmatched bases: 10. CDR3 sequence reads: CASSKSPCGRAETQYF. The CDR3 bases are TGTGCCAGTAGTAAGTCCCCCTGCGGGAGGGCAGAGACCCAGTACTTC.

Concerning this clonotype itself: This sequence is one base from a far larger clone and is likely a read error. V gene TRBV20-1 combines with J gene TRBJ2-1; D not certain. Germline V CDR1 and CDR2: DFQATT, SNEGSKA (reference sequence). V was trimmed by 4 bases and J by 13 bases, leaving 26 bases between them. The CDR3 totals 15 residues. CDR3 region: CSANKGVLAKNIQFF. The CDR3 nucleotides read TGCAGTGCTAACAAAGGCGTATTAGCCAAAAACATTCAGTTCTTC.

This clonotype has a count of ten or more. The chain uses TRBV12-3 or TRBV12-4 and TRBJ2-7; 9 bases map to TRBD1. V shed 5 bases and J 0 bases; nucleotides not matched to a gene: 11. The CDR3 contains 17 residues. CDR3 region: CASSLRGGTGFSYEQYF. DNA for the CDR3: TGTGCCAGCAGTCTAAGGGGGGGGACAGGGTTCTCCTACGAGCAGTACTTC.

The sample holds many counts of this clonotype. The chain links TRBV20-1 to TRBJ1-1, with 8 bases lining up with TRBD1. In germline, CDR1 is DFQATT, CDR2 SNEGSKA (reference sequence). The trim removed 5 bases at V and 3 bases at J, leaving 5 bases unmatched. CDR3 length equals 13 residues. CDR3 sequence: CSARGTGHTEAFF. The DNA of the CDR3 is TGCAGTGCTCGAGGGACAGGTCACACTGAAGCTTTCTTT.

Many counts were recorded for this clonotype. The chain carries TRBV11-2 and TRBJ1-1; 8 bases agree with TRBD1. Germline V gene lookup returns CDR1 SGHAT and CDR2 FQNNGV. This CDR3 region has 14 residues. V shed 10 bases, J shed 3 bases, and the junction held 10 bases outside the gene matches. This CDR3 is CATSGGLQYTEAFF. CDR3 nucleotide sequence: TGTGCCACCTCAGGGGGCCTACAGTACACTGAAGCTTTCTTT.

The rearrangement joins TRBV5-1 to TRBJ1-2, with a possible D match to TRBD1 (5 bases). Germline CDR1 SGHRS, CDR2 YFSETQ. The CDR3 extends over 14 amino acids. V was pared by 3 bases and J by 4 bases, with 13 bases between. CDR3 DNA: TGCGCCAGCAGCTCGGGAAGGGGAGCCTATGGCTACACCTTC. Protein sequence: CASSSGRGAYGYTF.

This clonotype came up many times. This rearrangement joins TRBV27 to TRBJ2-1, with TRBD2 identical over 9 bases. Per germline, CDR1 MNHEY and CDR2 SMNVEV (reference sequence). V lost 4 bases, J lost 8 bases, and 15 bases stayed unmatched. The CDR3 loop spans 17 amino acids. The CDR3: CASSSLVSGSSSDEQFF. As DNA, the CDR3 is TGTGCCAGCAGTTCCCTGGTTAGCGGGAGTTCCTCGGATGAGCAGTTCTTC.

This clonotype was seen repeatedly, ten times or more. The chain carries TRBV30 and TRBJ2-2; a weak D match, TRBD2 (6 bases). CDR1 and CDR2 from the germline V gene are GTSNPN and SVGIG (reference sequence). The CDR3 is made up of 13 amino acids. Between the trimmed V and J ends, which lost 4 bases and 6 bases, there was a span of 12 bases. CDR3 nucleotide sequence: TGTGCCTGGACCGAGGGAGGCCCCGGGGAGCTGTTTTTT. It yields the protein CAWTEGGPGELFF.

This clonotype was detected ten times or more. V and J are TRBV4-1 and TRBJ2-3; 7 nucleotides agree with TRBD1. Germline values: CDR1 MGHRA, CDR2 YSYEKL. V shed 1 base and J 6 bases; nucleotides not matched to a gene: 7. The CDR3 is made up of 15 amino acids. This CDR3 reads CASSQAGTGVDTQYF. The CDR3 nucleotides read TGCGCCAGCAGCCAAGCCGGAACAGGGGTTGATACGCAGTATTTT.

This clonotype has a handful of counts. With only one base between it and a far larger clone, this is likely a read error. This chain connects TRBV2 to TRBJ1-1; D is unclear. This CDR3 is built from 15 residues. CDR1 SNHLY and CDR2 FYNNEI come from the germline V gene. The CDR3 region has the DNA TGTGCCAGCAGCTTAGATACAGCCCTGAACACTAAAGCTTTCTTT. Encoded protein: CASSLDTALNTKAFF.

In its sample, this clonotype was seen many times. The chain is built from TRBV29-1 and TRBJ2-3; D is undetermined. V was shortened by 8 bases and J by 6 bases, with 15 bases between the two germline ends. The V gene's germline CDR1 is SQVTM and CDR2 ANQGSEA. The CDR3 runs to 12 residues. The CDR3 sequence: CSPDWVGDTQYF. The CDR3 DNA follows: TGCAGCCCGGATTGGGTAGGGGATACGCAGTATTTT.

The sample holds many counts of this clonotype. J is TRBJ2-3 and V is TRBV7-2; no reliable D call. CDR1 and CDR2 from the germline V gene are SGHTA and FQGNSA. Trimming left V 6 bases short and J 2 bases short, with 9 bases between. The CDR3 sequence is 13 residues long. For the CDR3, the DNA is TGTGCCAGCAGTCGGACGCTCACAGATACGCAGTATTTT. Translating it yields CASSRTLTDTQYF.

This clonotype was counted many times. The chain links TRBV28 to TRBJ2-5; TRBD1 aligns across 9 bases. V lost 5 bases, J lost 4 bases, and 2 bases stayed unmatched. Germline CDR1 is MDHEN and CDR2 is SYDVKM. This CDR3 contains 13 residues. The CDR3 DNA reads TGTGCCAGCAGTAAGGGACAGGGAGAGACCCAGTACTTC. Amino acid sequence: CASSKGQGETQYF. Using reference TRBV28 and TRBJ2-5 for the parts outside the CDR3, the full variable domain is DVKVTQSSRYLVKRTGEKVFLECVQDMDHENMFWYRQDPGLGLRLIYFSYDVKMKEKGDIPEGYSVSREKKERFSLILESASTNQTSMYLCASSKGQGETQYFGPGTRLLVL.

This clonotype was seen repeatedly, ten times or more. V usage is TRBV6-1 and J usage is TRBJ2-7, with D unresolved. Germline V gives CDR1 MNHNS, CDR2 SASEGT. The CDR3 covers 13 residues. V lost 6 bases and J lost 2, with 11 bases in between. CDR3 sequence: CASRLSRAYEQYF. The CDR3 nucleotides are TGTGCCAGCAGACTATCTCGGGCCTACGAGCAGTACTTC.